This TCR beta chain was retrieved from a study of T-cell reconstitution after alpha-beta-depleted transplantation in children. Findings and limits, study-wide: Newly generated T cells supplied most T-cell counts and diversity one year post-transplant. Two months or so post-transplant, alpha-beta T cells reportedly derived from several hundred expanded graft clones. Where some patients showed high TCRbeta diversity at day 60, it came from recipient T cells and thymic progenitors that had survived.

About this clonotype: Antigen specificity is unknown.

Germline V gives CDR1 ENHRY, CDR2 SYGVKD. The V end was cut by 4 bases, the J end by 0 bases, with 12 bases between. The CDR3 is made up of 15 amino acids. Researchers prepared the TCRbeta library using unique molecular identifiers, the study reports. A single record per CDR3 protein comes from TCRdb applying MiXCR to the PCR reads. Of approximately 1,000,000 distinct CDR3 sequences in the sample, roughly 31% are singletons; the top ten hold roughly 27%. The material was PBMCs, mostly from graft donor cells, obtained 360 days after TCRalphabeta/CD19-depleted stem cell transplant. This receptor was identified in a boy in the first two years of life who had a stem cell transplant for SCID, so the T cells may come from the graft donor. This chain uses TRBV10-3 with TRBJ1-1, with D possibly being TRBD1 (6 bases). CDR3 coding DNA: TGTGCCATCAGTGCCGCGACAGGTTTGAACACTGAAGCTTTCTTT. Translating gives CAISAATGLNTEAFF.